This entry describes one T cell receptor beta chain. Antigen specificity is unknown. The sample is drawn from a study of Ad26.COV2.S vaccination and SARS-CoV-2 variants. Some clones are missing from TCRdb's copy, which holds only in-frame ones; the method was immunoSEQ multiplex PCR. The repertoire includes approximately 90,000 clones, approximately 81% of them detected once, and 16% sits in the top ten. CDR3 size: 15 residues. Germline V gene sequence: CDR1 MGHRA, CDR2 YSYEKL. V gave up 1 base and J gave up 9 bases; unmatched junction bases: 7. Study results and limitations: Placebo and vaccine recipients had non-spike TCR breadth that was similar. Post-vaccination breadth of spike-specific CD8+ and CD4+ T cell responses was reportedly substantial.

This rearrangement joins TRBV4-1 to TRBJ2-1, with 9 bases aligning to TRBD2. This specimen was peripheral blood, taken after recovery from COVID-19. This clonotype was sampled from a human donor who had recovered from COVID-19. CDR3 DNA: TGCGCCAGCAGCCAAGGTGGTCGCGGGAGGGGTGAGCAGTTCTTC. This sequence encodes CASSQGGRGRGEQFF.